This T cell receptor beta chain was identified during a study of blood T cell repertoires in COVID-19. The table came from immunoSEQ multiplex PCR; TCRdb's copy has only in-frame clones and leaves some out. This sample carries about 81,000 clones, almost 85% of them seen once, and the ten largest clones take 8% to 13%. J lost 4 bases, V lost 0 bases, and 5 bases had no gene match. There are 15 residues in the CDR3. CDR1 is SGHNT and CDR2 is YYREEE in the germline V gene (reference sequence). This chain connects TRBV5-4 to TRBJ1-2; 8 positions match TRBD1. Sequenced: peripheral blood. The source of this sequence is a man in his 60s with acute or convalescent COVID-19. The CDR3 is CASSLVGQESYGYTF. The CDR3 nucleotides read TGTGCCAGCAGCTTGGTGGGACAGGAATCCTATGGCTACACCTTC. Filled out from reference TRBV5-4 and TRBJ1-2, the complete variable domain reads ETGVTQSPTHLIKTRGQQVTLRCSSQSGHNTVSWYQQALGQGPQFIFQYYREEENGRGNFPPRFSGLQFPNYSSELNVNALELDDSALYLCASSLVGQESYGYTFGSGTRLTVV.